The 30 T cell receptor beta chains in this list originate from one sample, sequenced in a study of control samples from healthy donors and cancer patients. Libraries were prepared by immunoSEQ multiplex PCR; TCRdb keeps only in-frame clonotypes and omits some of them. Among approximately 89,000 clones listed, more than 75% were seen once. Source material: blood. These receptors all come from a woman aged 40 to 55 in good health.

The chain combines TRBV3-1 (or the pseudogene TRBV3-2) with TRBJ2-3, with TRBD1 matching 8 bases. Germline V gene lookup returns CDR1 LGHDT and CDR2 YNNKEL (reference sequence). V was clipped by 6 bases and J by 0 bases; unmatched bases: 8. The CDR3 has 16 amino acids. The CDR3 reads CASSSPDRESTDTQYF. The DNA for the CDR3 is TGTGCCAGCAGTTCCCCGGACAGGGAGAGCACAGATACGCAGTATTTT.

The rearrangement joins TRBV12-3 or TRBV12-4 to TRBJ2-3; 7 bases align to TRBD2. The CDR3 has 13 residues. The ends lost 8 bases at V and 6 bases at J; junction bases unmatched: 8. This CDR3 reads CASRLSGGDTQYF. In DNA form, the CDR3 reads TGTGCCAGCCGCCTCTCCGGGGGGGATACGCAGTATTTT.

The chain carries TRBV9 and TRBJ2-5, with 12 nucleotides matching TRBD2. V shed 3 bases, J shed 2 bases, and the junction held 2 bases outside the gene matches. The length of the CDR3 is 15 residues. From germline, CDR1 is SGDLS and CDR2 YYNGEE. CDR3 region: CASSGLAGAQETQYF. The DNA of the CDR3 is TGTGCCAGCAGCGGACTAGCGGGGGCACAAGAGACCCAGTACTTC.

The rearrangement uses TRBV19 and TRBJ2-6; D is ambiguous. V lost 8 bases and J lost 1, with 6 bases in between. Germline assignment: CDR1 LNHDA and CDR2 SQIVND (reference sequence). This CDR3 region has 13 residues. As DNA, the CDR3 is TGTGCCAGTGCCCTTTCTGGGGCCAACGTCCTGACTTTC. As protein: CASALSGANVLTF.

V is TRBV6-2 or TRBV6-3 and J is TRBJ2-3; TRBD1 matches 11 bases. The J segment lost 5 bases and the V segment lost 5 bases, leaving 6 bases of the junction unmatched. Germline CDR1 and CDR2: MNHEY and SVGEGT. The CDR3 runs 15 residues. The CDR3 region is CASSRGQGEGDTQYF. The CDR3 DNA follows: TGTGCCAGCAGTCGGGGACAGGGGGAGGGAGATACGCAGTATTTT.

The rearrangement uses TRBV2 and TRBJ2-7, with unresolved D. The CDR3 totals 13 residues. Deletions cut 3 bases from V and 0 bases from J, with 6 bases between. Germline assignment: CDR1 SNHLY and CDR2 FYNNEI. The CDR3 sequence: CASSDQPSYEQYF. The CDR3 DNA sequence: TGTGCCAGCAGTGACCAGCCCTCCTACGAGCAGTACTTC.

This CDR3 is CASSPPTRGGRYNEQFF. The CDR3 region has the DNA TGTGCCAGCAGCCCTCCGACTCGGGGGGGCCGTTACAATGAGCAGTTCTTC. This chain links TRBV9 with TRBJ2-1; 8 bases line up with TRBD2. Trimming cost V 4 bases and J 4 bases; bases outside gene matches: 13. The CDR3 totals 17 residues. Germline V gene data show CDR1 as SGDLS and CDR2 as YYNGEE. The whole variable domain, remainder taken from reference TRBV9 and TRBJ2-1, is DSGVTQTPKHLITATGQRVTLRCSPRSGDLSVYWYQQSLDQGLQFLIQYYNGEERAKGNILERFSAQQFPDLHSELNLSSLELGDSALYFCASSPPTRGGRYNEQFFGPGTRLTVL.

This chain connects TRBV2 to TRBJ1-1; no firm D call. Germline CDR1 and CDR2: SNHLY and FYNNEI. Trimming stripped 7 bases from V and 0 bases from J, with 6 bases between. This CDR3 has 12 amino acids. CDR3 sequence: CASTSVNTEAFF. In DNA form, the CDR3 reads TGTGCCAGCACTTCGGTGAACACTGAAGCTTTCTTT.

The genes are TRBV4-1 and TRBJ2-5; D could derive from TRBD1 or TRBD2 (6 bases each). The CDR3 runs 18 residues. Trimming removed 0 bases from V and 5 bases from J, with 22 bases in between. CDR1 is MGHRA and CDR2 is YSYEKL in the germline V gene. The CDR3 DNA is TGCGCCAGCAGCCAAGAATCGGCTAAAGGAGGGGGTTGGGAGACCCAGTACTTC. Protein sequence: CASSQESAKGGGWETQYF.

The J gene is TRBJ2-3, the V gene TRBV5-1, with 9 nucleotides matching TRBD1. V trimming: 4 bases; J trimming: 14 bases; junction bases outside the gene matches: 17. This CDR3 is 15 amino acids long. Germline CDR1 SGHRS, CDR2 YFSETQ. The CDR3 bases are TGCGCCAGCAGCATCTCACAGGGGGCCCTGTCAATAGCGTATTTT. Amino acid sequence: CASSISQGALSIAYF.

This clone was observed a single time. The rearrangement joins TRBV5-6 to TRBJ1-1; D might be TRBD1 (6 bases). Germline loops: CDR1 SGHDT, CDR2 YYEEEE. The CDR3 length is 14 residues. The germline V and J ends were trimmed by 0 bases and 3 bases, with 9 bases remaining between them. CDR3 DNA: TGTGCCAGCAGCTTGGGGGGGCGATACACTGAAGCTTTCTTT. Translation gives CASSLGGRYTEAFF. The full variable domain, its missing parts supplied by reference TRBV5-6 and TRBJ1-1, is DAGVTQSPTHLIKTRGQQVTLRCSPKSGHDTVSWYQQALGQGPQFIFQYYEEEERQRGNFPDRFSGHQFPNYSSELNVNALLLGDSALYLCASSLGGRYTEAFFGQGTRLTVV.

J is TRBJ2-2 and V is TRBV29-1; no reliable D call. Between the trimmed V and J ends, which lost 6 bases and 8 bases, there was a span of 16 bases. CDR3 length: 13 amino acids. Germline V gene lookup returns CDR1 SQVTM and CDR2 ANQGSEA. This CDR3 reads CSVLKSPGGELFF. In DNA, the CDR3 is TGCAGCGTACTCAAAAGCCCTGGGGGGGAGCTGTTTTTT.

This sequence joins TRBV24-1 and TRBJ2-1; 11 bases match TRBD2. The germline V gene encodes CDR1 KGHDR and CDR2 SFDVKD. This CDR3 is 15 amino acids long. V was clipped by 4 bases and J by 3 bases; unmatched bases: 1. In nucleotides, the CDR3 is TGTGCCACCAGTGAGGGGACTAGCGGCTACAATGAGCAGTTCTTC. Protein product: CATSEGTSGYNEQFF.

The chain carries TRBV4-3 and TRBJ1-5, with D maybe TRBD1 (5 bases). The length of the CDR3 is 15 residues. V shed 1 base and J shed 7 bases, with 14 bases lying between them. Germline CDR1 LGHNA, CDR2 YSLEER. CDR3 sequence: CASSQVWGSGQPQHF. CDR3 DNA: TGCGCCAGCAGCCAAGTGTGGGGGTCCGGGCAGCCCCAGCATTTT.

V and J are TRBV7-9 and TRBJ1-3, with 8 bases aligning to TRBD1. The trim removed 4 bases at V and 1 base at J, leaving 3 bases unmatched. The CDR3 runs 15 residues. Germline-derived CDR1 and CDR2 are SEHNR and FQNEAQ (reference sequence). In DNA, the CDR3 is TGTGCCAGCAGCTCCGACAGGGGATCTGGAAACACCATATATTTT. Its protein is CASSSDRGSGNTIYF. Combining the CDR3 with reference TRBV7-9 and TRBJ1-3 gives the whole variable domain DTGVSQNPRHKITKRGQNVTFRCDPISEHNRLYWYRQTLGQGPEFLTYFQNEAQLEKSRLLSDRFSAERPKGSFSTLEIQRTEQGDSAMYLCASSSDRGSGNTIYFGEGSWLTVV.

The V call is TRBV3-1 (or the pseudogene TRBV3-2), the J call TRBJ2-3, with a possible D match to TRBD2 (7 bases). Germline values: CDR1 LGHDT, CDR2 YNNKEL (reference sequence). The CDR3 is 16 amino acids. Trimming removed 4 bases from V and 2 bases from J, with 16 bases in between. The CDR3 spells CASSPRAGAYTDTQYF. CDR3 sequence (DNA): TGTGCCAGCAGCCCACGGGCGGGGGCTTACACAGATACGCAGTATTTT.

The gene calls are TRBV5-1 and TRBJ2-2; 9 bases match TRBD2. Per the germline V gene, CDR1 is SGHRS and CDR2 is YFSETQ. With 2 bases clipped from V and 7 bases from J, the junction kept 6 bases outside the gene matches. This CDR3 is 15 amino acids long. CDR3 loop: CASSLGGGANGELFF. CDR3 DNA: TGCGCCAGCAGCTTAGGCGGGGGGGCCAACGGGGAGCTGTTTTTT.

The J gene is TRBJ1-5, the V gene TRBV24-1, with 7 nucleotides matching TRBD1. The length of the CDR3 is 16 residues. The V and J ends lost 3 bases and 3 bases, in that order; junction bases with no gene match: 7. The germline V gene has CDR1 KGHDR and CDR2 SFDVKD. DNA for the CDR3: TGTGCCACCAGTGATGGGGCAGGGGGTTTCAATCAGCCCCAGCATTTT. This codes for CATSDGAGGFNQPQHF.

The V gene is TRBV10-3, the J gene TRBJ1-2, with TRBD1 as a possible D gene (5 bases). Between the trimmed V and J ends, which lost 2 bases and 1 base, there was a span of 8 bases. The CDR3 has 14 amino acids. Germline assignment: CDR1 ENHRY and CDR2 SYGVKD. As DNA, the CDR3 is TGTGCCATCAGTGAGGAGACAGTTAACTATGGCTACACCTTC. Translating gives CAISEETVNYGYTF.

The chain is built from TRBV6-1 and TRBJ1-6, with 10 bases identical to TRBD1. Germline V CDR1 and CDR2: MNHNS, SASEGT. V shed 0 bases, J shed 10 bases, and the junction held 3 bases outside the gene matches. The CDR3 extends over 15 amino acids. The CDR3: CASSEAGQGTSPLHF. Written as DNA, the CDR3 is TGTGCCAGCAGTGAAGCGGGACAGGGGACCTCACCCCTCCACTTT.

The V and J genes are TRBV9 and TRBJ2-7; the D call may be TRBD1 or TRBD2 (5 bases each). Germline CDR1 SGDLS, CDR2 YYNGEE. The CDR3 has 15 residues. V gave up 3 bases and J gave up 5 bases, with 18 bases separating them. The CDR3 DNA is TGTGCCAGCAGCGAGGGACCAAATCCCCTCGACGAGCAGTACTTC. Protein sequence: CASSEGPNPLDEQYF. Full variable domain (remainder filled in from reference TRBV9 and TRBJ2-7): DSGVTQTPKHLITATGQRVTLRCSPRSGDLSVYWYQQSLDQGLQFLIQYYNGEERAKGNILERFSAQQFPDLHSELNLSSLELGDSALYFCASSEGPNPLDEQYFGPGTRLTVT.

The CDR3 DNA reads as TGTGCCAGCAGCCAGGGGGGCCCCTTGAACACCGGGGAGCTGTTTTTT. The encoded protein is CASSQGGPLNTGELFF. The V gene is TRBV3-1 (or the pseudogene TRBV3-2), the J gene TRBJ2-2, with D tentatively TRBD1 or TRBD2 (6 bases each). Per germline, CDR1 LGHDT and CDR2 YNNKEL (reference sequence). The length of the CDR3 is 16 residues. V lost 3 bases, J lost 1 base, and 12 bases lay in between.

On this clone: This sample also contains other DNA sequences that code for the same CDR3. The J gene is TRBJ1-2, the V gene TRBV9; the D is unclear. V dropped 3 bases and J dropped 0 bases, with 6 bases sitting between them. Germline CDR1 and CDR2: SGDLS and YYNGEE. This CDR3 is 13 amino acids long. The CDR3: CASSGTANYGYTF. The CDR3 coding sequence is TGTGCCAGCAGCGGAACAGCTAACTATGGCTACACCTTC.

CDR3 amino acids: CASSYSPQGSPYGYTF. CDR3 nucleotide sequence: TGTGCCAGCAGTTACTCCCCACAGGGAAGCCCCTATGGCTACACCTTC. The chain employs TRBV6-5 and TRBJ1-2; the D gene is possibly TRBD1 (6 bases). The CDR3 runs 16 residues. Deletions cut 0 bases from V and 4 bases from J, with 15 bases between. Germline V lookup: CDR1 MNHEY, CDR2 SVGAGI.

J is TRBJ1-1 and V is TRBV29-1, with D hard to call. Trimming shortened V by 1 base and J by 7 bases, and 13 bases separated the two germline ends. The CDR3 is made up of 13 amino acids. Germline CDR1 and CDR2: SQVTM and ANQGSEA. The CDR3 region is CSVEGIGRREAFF. DNA for the CDR3: TGCAGCGTTGAAGGTATAGGTCGTCGTGAAGCTTTCTTT.

This chain connects TRBV5-1 to TRBJ1-4; 7 nucleotides line up with TRBD1. The trim removed 3 bases at V and 0 bases at J, leaving 5 bases unmatched. CDR1 and CDR2 from the germline V gene are SGHRS and YFSETQ. This CDR3 is built from 16 residues. The CDR3 loop reads CASSYTGATTNEKLFF. The CDR3 coding sequence is TGCGCCAGCAGCTATACAGGGGCGACAACTAATGAAAAACTGTTTTTT. The full variable domain, in which reference TRBV5-1 and TRBJ1-4 provide the parts outside the CDR3, is KAGVTQTPRYLIKTRGQQVTLSCSPISGHRSVSWYQQTPGQGLQFLFEYFSETQRNKGNFPGRFSGRQFSNSRSEMNVSTLELGDSALYLCASSYTGATTNEKLFFGSGTQLSVL.

V gene TRBV11-1 combines with J gene TRBJ1-1, with TRBD1 matching 8 bases. The junction had 9 bases not matched to a gene; V was cut back by 6 bases and J by 3 bases. The CDR3 length is 15 residues. The germline CDR1 and CDR2 sequences are SGHAT and FQDESV (reference sequence). CDR3 amino acids: CASSLTRTGHTEAFF. The DNA for the CDR3 is TGTGCCAGCAGTCTAACCCGGACAGGGCACACTGAAGCTTTCTTT.

The gene calls are TRBV15 and TRBJ2-7; 8 nucleotides align to TRBD1. This CDR3 has 13 amino acids. V lost 3 bases and J lost 3; bases outside the gene matches: 1. Germline values: CDR1 LNHNV, CDR2 YYDKDF (reference sequence). CDR3 nucleotide sequence: TGTGCCACCAGCAGTGGACAGGGCTACGAGCAGTACTTC. Translation: CATSSGQGYEQYF.

The J gene is TRBJ1-2, the V gene TRBV6-4; the match to TRBD1 covers 7 bases. V dropped 8 bases and J dropped 2; count of bases not matched to a gene: 8. The CDR3 has 14 residues. Germline CDR1 is MRHNA and CDR2 is SNTAGT. CDR3 in amino acids: CASSPGTENYGYTF. The CDR3 DNA is TGTGCCAGCTCCCCTGGGACAGAGAACTATGGCTACACCTTC.

The gene calls are TRBV6-2 or TRBV6-3 and TRBJ1-5; 12 bases match TRBD1. CDR1 and CDR2 from the germline V gene are MNHEY and SVGEGT. J gave up 7 bases and V 2 bases, and 6 bases lay outside the gene matches. The CDR3 contains 16 residues. CDR3 residues: CASSYRDRGRKQPQHF. CDR3 DNA sequence: TGTGCCAGCAGTTACCGGGACAGGGGGCGAAAACAGCCCCAGCATTTT.